There are a few counts of the clone carrying this T cell receptor beta chain. This record comes from a study of human T cells and chemical hapten exposure. Whole-study context: The sensitizing agent was 2% DPC, placed on roughly 2 cm by roughly 2 cm of upper inner arm skin.

Within the library, unique molecular identifiers were attached to each individual cDNA molecule. TCRdb recomputed calls from the RACE reads with MiXCR, one row per CDR3 protein. Of around 150,000 distinct CDR3 sequences in the sample, 13% to 15% were seen once. Time point described: patch test 1, 2 weeks after DPC sensitization. Documented treatment: therapeutic diphenylcyclopropenone sensitization with weekly scalp DPC. Every donor had alopecia and was 18 to 70 years old; all were suitable for DPC. The source material was whole blood, sampled in connection with sensitization to the hapten diphenylcyclopropenone (DPC). The clonotype originates from a woman in her thirties with alopecia areata. Some clones in this sample may be carry-over from other donors' samples.

The CDR3 region has the DNA TGTGCCAGCAGCTTAGCGCCGGTGGAAAGATACAATGAGCAGTTCTTC. It yields the protein CASSLAPVERYNEQFF. The V and J genes are TRBV7-9 and TRBJ2-1; the D is unclear. CDR3 length: 16 residues. V lost 0 bases to trimming and J lost 4 bases, with 13 bases between them. CDR1 is SEHNR, CDR2 FQNEAQ, per germline (reference sequence).